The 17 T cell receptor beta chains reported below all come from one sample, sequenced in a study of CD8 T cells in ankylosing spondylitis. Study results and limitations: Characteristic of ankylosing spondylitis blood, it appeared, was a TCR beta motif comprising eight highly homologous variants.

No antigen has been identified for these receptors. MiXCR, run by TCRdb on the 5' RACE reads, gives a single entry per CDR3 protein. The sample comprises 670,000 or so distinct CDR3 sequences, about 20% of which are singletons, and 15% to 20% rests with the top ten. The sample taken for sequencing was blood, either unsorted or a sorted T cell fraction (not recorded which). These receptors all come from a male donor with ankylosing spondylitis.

CDR3 DNA: TGTGCCAGCAGCATGACAGGGGGAGATTGGAATCAGCCCCAGCATTTT. Amino acid sequence: CASSMTGGDWNQPQHF. The gene calls are TRBV12-3 or TRBV12-4 and TRBJ1-5; 9 bases match TRBD1. CDR3 size: 16 residues. The ends lost 6 bases at V and 4 bases at J; junction bases unmatched: 10.

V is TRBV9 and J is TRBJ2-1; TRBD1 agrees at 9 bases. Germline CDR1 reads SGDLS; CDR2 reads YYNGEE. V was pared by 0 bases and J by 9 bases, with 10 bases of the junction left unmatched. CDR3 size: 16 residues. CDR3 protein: CASSVDPGTGNGEQFF. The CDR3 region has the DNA TGTGCCAGCAGCGTAGACCCAGGGACAGGGAATGGTGAGCAGTTCTTC. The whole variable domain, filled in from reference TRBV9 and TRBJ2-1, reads DSGVTQTPKHLITATGQRVTLRCSPRSGDLSVYWYQQSLDQGLQFLIQYYNGEERAKGNILERFSAQQFPDLHSELNLSSLELGDSALYFCASSVDPGTGNGEQFFGPGTRLTVL.

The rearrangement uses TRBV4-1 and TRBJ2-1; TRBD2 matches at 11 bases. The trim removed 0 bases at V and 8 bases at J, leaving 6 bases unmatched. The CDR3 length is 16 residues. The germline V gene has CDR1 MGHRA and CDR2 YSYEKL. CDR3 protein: CASSQDSASGRHEQFF. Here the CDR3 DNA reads TGCGCCAGCAGCCAAGATTCGGCTAGCGGGAGGCATGAGCAGTTCTTC.

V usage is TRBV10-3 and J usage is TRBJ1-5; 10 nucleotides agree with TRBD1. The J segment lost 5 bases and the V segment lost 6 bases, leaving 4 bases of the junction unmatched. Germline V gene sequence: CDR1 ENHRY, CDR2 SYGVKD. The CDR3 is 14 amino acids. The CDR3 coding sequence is TGTGCCATCAGATCCGGGACAGGGGATCAGCCCCAGCATTTT. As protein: CAIRSGTGDQPQHF.

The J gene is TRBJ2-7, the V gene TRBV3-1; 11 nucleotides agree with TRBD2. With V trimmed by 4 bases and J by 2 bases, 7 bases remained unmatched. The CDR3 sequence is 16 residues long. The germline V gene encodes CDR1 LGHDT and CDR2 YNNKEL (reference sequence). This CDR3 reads CASSRVSGGATYEQYF. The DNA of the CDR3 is TGTGCCAGCAGCCGGGTTAGCGGGGGGGCCACCTACGAGCAGTACTTC.

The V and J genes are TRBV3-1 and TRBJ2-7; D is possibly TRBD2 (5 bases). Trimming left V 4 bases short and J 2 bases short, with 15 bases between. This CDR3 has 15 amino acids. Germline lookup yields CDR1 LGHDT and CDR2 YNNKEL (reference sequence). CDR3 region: CASSPGGAAPYEQYF. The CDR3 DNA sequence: TGTGCCAGCAGCCCCGGAGGAGCGGCCCCCTACGAGCAGTACTTC.

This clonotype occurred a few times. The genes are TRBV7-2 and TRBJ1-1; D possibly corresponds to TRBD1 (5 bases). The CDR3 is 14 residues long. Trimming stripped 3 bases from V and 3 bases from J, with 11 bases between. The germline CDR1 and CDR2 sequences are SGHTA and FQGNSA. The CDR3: CASSFDRSYTEAFF. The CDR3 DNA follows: TGTGCCAGCAGCTTTGACAGATCCTACACTGAAGCTTTCTTT.

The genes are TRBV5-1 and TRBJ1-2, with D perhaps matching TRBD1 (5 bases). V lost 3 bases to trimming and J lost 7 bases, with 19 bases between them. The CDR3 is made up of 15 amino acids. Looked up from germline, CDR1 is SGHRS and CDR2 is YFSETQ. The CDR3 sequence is CASSSGQWDAAGYTF. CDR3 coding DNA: TGCGCCAGCAGCTCGGGTCAATGGGACGCTGCTGGCTACACCTTC.

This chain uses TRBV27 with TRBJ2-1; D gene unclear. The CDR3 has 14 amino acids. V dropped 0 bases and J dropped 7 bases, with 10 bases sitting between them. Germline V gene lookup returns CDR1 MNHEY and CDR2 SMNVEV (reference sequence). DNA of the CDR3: TGTGCCAGCAGTTTATCGACGGCGTTAAATGAGCAGTTCTTC. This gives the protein CASSLSTALNEQFF.

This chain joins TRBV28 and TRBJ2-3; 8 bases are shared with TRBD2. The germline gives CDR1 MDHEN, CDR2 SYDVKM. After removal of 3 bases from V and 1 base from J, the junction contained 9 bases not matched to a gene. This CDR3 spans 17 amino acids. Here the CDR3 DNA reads TGTGCCAGCAGTTTGATCTCGCGGGAGGCCCGCACAGATACGCAGTATTTT. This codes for CASSLISREARTDTQYF.

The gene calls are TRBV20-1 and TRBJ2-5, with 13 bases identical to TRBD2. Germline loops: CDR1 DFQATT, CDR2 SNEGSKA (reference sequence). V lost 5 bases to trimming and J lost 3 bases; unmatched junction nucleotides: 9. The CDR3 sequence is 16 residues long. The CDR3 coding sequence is TGCAGTGCTTCGAGGACTAGCGGGGGCCTGAAAGAGACCCAGTACTTC. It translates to CSASRTSGGLKETQYF.

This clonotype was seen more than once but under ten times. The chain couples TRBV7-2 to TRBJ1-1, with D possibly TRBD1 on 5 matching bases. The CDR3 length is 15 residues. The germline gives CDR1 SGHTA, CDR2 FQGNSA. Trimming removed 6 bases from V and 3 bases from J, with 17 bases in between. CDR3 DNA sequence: TGTGCCAGCAGACCACCCTGGGGGTCGGACACTGAAGCTTTCTTT. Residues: CASRPPWGSDTEAFF.

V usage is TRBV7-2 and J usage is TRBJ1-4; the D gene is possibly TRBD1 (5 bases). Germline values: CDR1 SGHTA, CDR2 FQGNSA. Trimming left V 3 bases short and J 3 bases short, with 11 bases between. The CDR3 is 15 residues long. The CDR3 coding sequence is TGTGCCAGCAGCTTGGGGGAACACGCTAATGAAAAACTGTTTTTT. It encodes CASSLGEHANEKLFF.

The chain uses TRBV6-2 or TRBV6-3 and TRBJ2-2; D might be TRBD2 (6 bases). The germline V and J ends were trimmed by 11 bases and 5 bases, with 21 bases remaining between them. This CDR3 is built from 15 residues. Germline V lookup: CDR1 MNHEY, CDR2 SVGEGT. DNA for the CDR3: TGTGCCTGCGTGGCTCGGACTACTGGTACCGGGGAGCTGTTTTTT. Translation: CACVARTTGTGELFF.

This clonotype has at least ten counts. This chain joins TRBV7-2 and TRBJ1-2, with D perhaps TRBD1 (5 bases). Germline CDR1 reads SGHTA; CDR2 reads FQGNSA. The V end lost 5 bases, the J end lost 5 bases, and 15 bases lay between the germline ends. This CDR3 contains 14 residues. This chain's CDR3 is CASSLGQGLYGYTF. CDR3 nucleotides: TGTGCCAGCAGCCTGGGGCAGGGTCTATATGGCTACACCTTC.

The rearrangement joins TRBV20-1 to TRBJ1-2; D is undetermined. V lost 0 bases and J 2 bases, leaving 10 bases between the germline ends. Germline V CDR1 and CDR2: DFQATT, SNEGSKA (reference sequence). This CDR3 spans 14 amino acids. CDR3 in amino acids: CSARDMNTNYGYTF. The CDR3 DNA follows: TGCAGTGCTAGAGATATGAACACAAACTATGGCTACACCTTC.

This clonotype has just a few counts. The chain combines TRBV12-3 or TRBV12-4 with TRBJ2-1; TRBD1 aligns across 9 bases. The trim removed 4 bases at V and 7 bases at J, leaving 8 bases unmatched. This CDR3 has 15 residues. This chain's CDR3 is CASSSTGQGLNEQFF. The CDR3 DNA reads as TGTGCCAGCAGTTCCACGGGACAGGGTTTAAATGAGCAGTTCTTC.